This T cell receptor beta chain came from a study of cytomegalovirus exposure and HLA in healthy donors. Study details: Both the 120 validation repertoires and the 500 to 700 first-cohort repertoires used the same platform, as reported by a later analysis.

Assay used: immunoSEQ multiplex PCR; TCRdb lists only in-frame clones, some missing. The sample carries some 150,000 clones, about 87% recorded once. The approximately 120-subject validation cohort, separate from the approximately 670-subject first cohort, included the donors. Study results and caveats: TCR sequences were mostly rare, though some public TCRs occurred in many donors.

The CDR3 covers 12 residues. Germline V gives CDR1 MDHEN, CDR2 SYDVKM. V lost 7 bases, J lost 7 bases, and 10 bases lay in between. This clone is a singleton in its sample. Its antigen is undetermined. The receptor was isolated from a woman under 40 in good health and CMV-seropositive. The genes are TRBV28 and TRBJ1-4, with unresolved D. Specimen: PBMCs. CDR3 residues: CASNRSGEKLFF. In DNA, the CDR3 is TGTGCCAGCAACCGGTCGGGTGAAAAACTGTTTTTT.